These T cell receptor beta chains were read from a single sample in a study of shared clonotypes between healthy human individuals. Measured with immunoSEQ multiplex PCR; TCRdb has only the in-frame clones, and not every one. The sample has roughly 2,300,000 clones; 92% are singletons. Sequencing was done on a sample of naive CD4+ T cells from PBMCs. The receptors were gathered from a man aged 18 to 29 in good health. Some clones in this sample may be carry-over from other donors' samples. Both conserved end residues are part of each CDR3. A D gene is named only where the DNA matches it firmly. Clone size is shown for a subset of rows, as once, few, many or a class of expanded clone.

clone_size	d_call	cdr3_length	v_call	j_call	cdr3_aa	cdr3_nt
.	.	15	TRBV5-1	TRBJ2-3	CASSPSPGSTDTQYF	TGCGCCAGCAGCCCAAGTCCCGGGAGCACAGATACGCAGTATTTT
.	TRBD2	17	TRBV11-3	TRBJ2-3	CASSLGLAAKTTDTQYF	TGTGCCAGCAGCTTAGGACTAGCGGCAAAGACCACAGATACGCAGTATTTT
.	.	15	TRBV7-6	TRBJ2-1	CASSPRRAGGNEQFF	TGTGCCAGCAGCCCTCGGAGGGCCGGGGGCAATGAGCAGTTCTTC
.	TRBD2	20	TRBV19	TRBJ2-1	CASSLPLRGLAGAGYNEQFF	TGTGCCAGTAGTCTCCCCCTTAGGGGACTAGCGGGAGCTGGTTACAATGAGCAGTTCTTC
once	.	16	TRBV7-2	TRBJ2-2	CASSSQGPVNTGELFF	TGTGCCAGCAGCTCGCAGGGTCCCGTGAACACCGGGGAGCTGTTTTTT
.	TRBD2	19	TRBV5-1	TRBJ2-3	CASSLGGTSGSVGTDTQYF	TGCGCCAGCAGCTTGGGGGGGACTAGCGGGAGCGTAGGCACAGATACGCAGTATTTT
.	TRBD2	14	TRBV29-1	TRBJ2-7	CSVLPGLAGHEQYF	TGCAGCGTCCTCCCGGGACTAGCGGGACACGAGCAGTACTTC
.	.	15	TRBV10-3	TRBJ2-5	CAISSGAAIQETQYF	TGTGCCATCAGCAGTGGGGCGGCGATACAAGAGACCCAGTACTTC
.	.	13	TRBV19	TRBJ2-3	CATQTGSPDTQYF	TGTGCCACCCAGACGGGAAGTCCAGATACGCAGTATTTT
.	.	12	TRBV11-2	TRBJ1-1	CASSLGSGEAFF	TGTGCCAGCAGCTTAGGTTCCGGGGAAGCTTTCTTT
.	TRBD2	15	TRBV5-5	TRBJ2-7	CASSLALAGRFEQYF	TGTGCCAGCAGCTTGGCGCTAGCGGGACGTTTCGAGCAGTACTTC
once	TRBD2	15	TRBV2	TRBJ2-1	CASSEAGLRYNEQFF	TGTGCCAGCAGCGAAGCGGGACTCCGCTACAATGAGCAGTTCTTC
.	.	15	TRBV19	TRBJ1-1	CASSIQGVGRTEAFF	TGTGCCAGTAGTATCCAGGGCGTGGGACGCACTGAAGCTTTCTTT
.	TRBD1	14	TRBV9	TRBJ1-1	CASSPQTGGTEAFF	TGTGCCAGCAGCCCGCAGACAGGGGGCACTGAAGCTTTCTTT
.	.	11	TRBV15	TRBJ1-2	CATSSGGGYTF	TGTGCCACCAGCAGCGGGGGTGGCTACACCTTC
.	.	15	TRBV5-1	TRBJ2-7	CASSFQGPPEYEQYF	TGCGCCAGCAGCTTTCAGGGACCCCCGGAGTACGAGCAGTACTTC
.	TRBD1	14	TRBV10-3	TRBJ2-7	CAIHPGQGSYEQYF	TGTGCCATCCACCCGGGACAGGGTTCCTACGAGCAGTACTTC
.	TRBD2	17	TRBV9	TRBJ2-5	CASSPGLAGGWGETQYF	TGTGCCAGCAGCCCGGGACTAGCGGGAGGATGGGGAGAGACCCAGTACTTC
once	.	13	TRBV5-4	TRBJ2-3	CASSSASTDTQYF	TGTGCCAGCAGCTCGGCCAGCACAGATACGCAGTATTTT
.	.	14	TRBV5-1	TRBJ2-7	CASSINPQGYEQYF	TGCGCCAGCAGCATAAACCCCCAGGGCTACGAGCAGTACTTC
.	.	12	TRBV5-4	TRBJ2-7	CASSPPPAEQYF	TGTGCCAGCAGCCCCCCCCCGGCCGAGCAGTACTTC
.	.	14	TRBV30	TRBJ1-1	CAWSVDGLNTEAFF	TGTGCCTGGAGTGTAGACGGTTTGAACACTGAAGCTTTCTTT
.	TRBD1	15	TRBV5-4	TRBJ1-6	CASSPGQGGNSPLHF	TGTGCCAGCAGTCCCGGACAGGGCGGGAATTCACCCCTCCACTTT
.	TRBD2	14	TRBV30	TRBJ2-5	CAWTRLAVQETQYF	TGTGCCTGGACCCGACTAGCGGTACAAGAGACCCAGTACTTC
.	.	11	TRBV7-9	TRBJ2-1	CASSRMTEQFF	TGTGCCAGCAGCCGAATGACAGAGCAGTTCTTC
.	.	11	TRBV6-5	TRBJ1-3	CASSYAVPIYF	TGTGCCAGCAGTTACGCAGTACCCATATATTTT
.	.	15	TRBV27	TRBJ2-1	CASSLFWTTYNEQFF	TGTGCCAGCAGTTTATTCTGGACGACCTACAATGAGCAGTTCTTC
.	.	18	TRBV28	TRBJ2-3	CASSFLQVSSRGADTQYF	TGTGCCAGCAGTTTTCTCCAGGTATCCTCTAGAGGTGCAGATACGCAGTATTTT
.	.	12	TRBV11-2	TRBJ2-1	CASSPGAGPQFF	TGTGCCAGCAGCCCAGGGGCGGGCCCCCAGTTCTTC
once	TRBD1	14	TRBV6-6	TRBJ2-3	CASSYEGAADTQYF	TGTGCCAGCAGTTACGAGGGGGCGGCAGATACGCAGTATTTT
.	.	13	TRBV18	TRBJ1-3	CASTIGNGNTIYF	TGTGCCAGCACGATAGGGAATGGAAACACCATATATTTT
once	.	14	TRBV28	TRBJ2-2	CASRGGIRTGELFF	TGTGCCAGCAGAGGAGGGATAAGGACCGGGGAGCTGTTTTTT
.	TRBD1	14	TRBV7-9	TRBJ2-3	CASSWTGSTDTQYF	TGTGCCAGCAGTTGGACAGGCAGCACAGATACGCAGTATTTT
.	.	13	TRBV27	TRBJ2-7	CASTGQGNNEQYF	TGTGCCAGCACCGGGCAGGGAAACAACGAGCAGTACTTC
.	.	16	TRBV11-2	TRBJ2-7	CASSLVAGSTFYEQYF	TGTGCCAGCAGCTTAGTCGCCGGGAGCACCTTCTACGAGCAGTACTTC
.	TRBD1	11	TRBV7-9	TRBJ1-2	CASSPDRVITF	TGTGCCAGCAGCCCGGACAGGGTAATCACCTTC
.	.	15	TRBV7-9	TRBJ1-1	CASSLGWGENTEAFF	TGTGCCAGCAGCTTAGGGTGGGGGGAGAACACTGAAGCTTTCTTT
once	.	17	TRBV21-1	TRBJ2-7	CASSKEPFRDGHYEQYF	TGTGCCAGCAGCAAAGAACCCTTCCGGGACGGCCACTACGAGCAGTACTTC
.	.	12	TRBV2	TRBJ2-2	CASRDDTGELFF	TGTGCCAGCAGGGACGACACCGGGGAGCTGTTTTTT
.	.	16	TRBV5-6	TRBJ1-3	CASSLDGSVRGNTIYF	TGTGCCAGCAGCTTGGATGGGAGCGTTCGAGGAAACACCATATATTTT
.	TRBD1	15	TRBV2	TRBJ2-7	CASSERGQGSYEQYF	TGTGCCAGCAGTGAACGGGGACAGGGCTCCTACGAGCAGTACTTC
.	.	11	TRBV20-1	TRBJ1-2	CSAHRPRGYTF	TGCAGTGCGCACCGACCTAGGGGCTACACCTTC
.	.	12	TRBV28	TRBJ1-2	CASRATLGGYTF	TGTGCCAGCAGGGCGACCCTCGGTGGCTACACCTTC
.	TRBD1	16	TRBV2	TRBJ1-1	CASRREGGNWDTEAFF	TGTGCCAGCAGGAGAGAAGGGGGCAACTGGGACACTGAAGCTTTCTTT
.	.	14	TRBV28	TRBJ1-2	CASSSSPFNYGYTF	TGTGCCAGCAGTTCCAGCCCCTTCAACTATGGCTACACCTTC
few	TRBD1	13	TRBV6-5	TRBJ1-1	CASSRTGGTEAFF	TGTGCCAGCAGCCGGACAGGGGGTACTGAAGCTTTCTTT
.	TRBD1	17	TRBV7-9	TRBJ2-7	CASSWDRGRRGSYEQYF	TGTGCCAGCAGCTGGGACAGGGGACGACGAGGCTCCTACGAGCAGTACTTC
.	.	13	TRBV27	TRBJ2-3	CASSLMVADTQYF	TGTGCCAGCAGTTTAATGGTAGCAGATACGCAGTATTTT
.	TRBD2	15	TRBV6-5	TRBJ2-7	CASRRERRGSYEQYF	TGTGCCAGCAGGCGGGAGAGGCGGGGATCCTACGAGCAGTACTTC
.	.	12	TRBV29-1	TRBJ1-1	CSVRTGNTEAFF	TGCAGCGTAAGGACGGGGAACACTGAAGCTTTCTTT